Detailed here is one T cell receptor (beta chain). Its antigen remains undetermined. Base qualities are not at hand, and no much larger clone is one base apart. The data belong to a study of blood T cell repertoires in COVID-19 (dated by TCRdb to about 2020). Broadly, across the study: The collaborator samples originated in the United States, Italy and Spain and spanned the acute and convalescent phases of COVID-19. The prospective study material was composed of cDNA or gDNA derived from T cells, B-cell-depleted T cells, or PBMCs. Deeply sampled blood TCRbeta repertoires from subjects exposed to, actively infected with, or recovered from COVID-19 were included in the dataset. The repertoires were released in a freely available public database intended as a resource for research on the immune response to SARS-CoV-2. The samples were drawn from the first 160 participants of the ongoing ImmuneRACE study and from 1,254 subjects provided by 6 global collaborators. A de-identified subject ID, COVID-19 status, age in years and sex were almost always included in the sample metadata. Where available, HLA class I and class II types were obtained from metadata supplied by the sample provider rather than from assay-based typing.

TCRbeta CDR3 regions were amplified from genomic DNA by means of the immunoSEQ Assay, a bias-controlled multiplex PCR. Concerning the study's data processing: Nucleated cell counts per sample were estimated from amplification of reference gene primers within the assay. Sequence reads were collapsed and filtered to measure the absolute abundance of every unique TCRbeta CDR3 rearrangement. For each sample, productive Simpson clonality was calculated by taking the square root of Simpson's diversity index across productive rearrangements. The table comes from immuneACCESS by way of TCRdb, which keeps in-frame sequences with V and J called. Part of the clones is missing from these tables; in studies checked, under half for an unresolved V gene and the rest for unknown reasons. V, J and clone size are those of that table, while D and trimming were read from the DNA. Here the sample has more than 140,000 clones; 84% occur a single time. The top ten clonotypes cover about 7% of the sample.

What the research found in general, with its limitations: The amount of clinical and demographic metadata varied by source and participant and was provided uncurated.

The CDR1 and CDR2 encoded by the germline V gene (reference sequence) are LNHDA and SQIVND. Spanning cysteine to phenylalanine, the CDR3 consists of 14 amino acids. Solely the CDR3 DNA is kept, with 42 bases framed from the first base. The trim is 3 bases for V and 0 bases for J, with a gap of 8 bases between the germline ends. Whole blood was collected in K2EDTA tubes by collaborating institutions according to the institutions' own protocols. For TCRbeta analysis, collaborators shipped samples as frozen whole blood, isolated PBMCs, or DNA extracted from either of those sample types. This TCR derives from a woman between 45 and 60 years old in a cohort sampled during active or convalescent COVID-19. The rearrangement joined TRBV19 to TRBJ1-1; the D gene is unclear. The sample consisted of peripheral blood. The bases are TGTGCCAGTAGTATGAGGGTAATGAACACTGAAGCTTTCTTT. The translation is CASSMRVMNTEAFF.